The clone carrying this TCR beta chain has ten or more counts. The target antigen is unknown. These data are taken from a study of T-cell reconstitution after alpha-beta-depleted transplantation in children. Broader study findings: Reportedly, alpha-beta T cells present about two months post-transplant originated from several hundred expanded clones of graft origin. At one year after transplant, newly produced T cells mostly accounted for T-cell counts and diversity.

The junction had 9 bases not matched to a gene; V was cut back by 3 bases and J by 8 bases. The CDR3 has 14 amino acids. Germline assignment: CDR1 SQVTM and CDR2 ANQGSEA. A library of TCRbeta sequences, prepared with unique molecular identifiers, was generated. TCRdb independently ran MiXCR on the PCR reads; one entry per CDR3 protein. The sample yields a few hundred thousand distinct CDR3 sequences, over 10% seen once. The chain recombines TRBV29-1 with TRBJ1-4; 7 bases fit TRBD1. The source of this sequence is a male patient younger than 18 who had a stem cell transplant for acute myeloid leukemia, so the T cells may come from the graft donor. Sequenced material: PBMCs, mostly from graft donor cells, taken 360 days after TCRalphabeta/CD19-depleted stem cell transplant. The DNA for the CDR3 is TGCAGCGTTGATACGACAGGGTTTAGAGAAAAACTGTTTTTT. Residues: CSVDTTGFREKLFF. Variable domain in full (rest from reference TRBV29-1 and TRBJ1-4): SAVISQKPSRDICQRGTSLTIQCQVDSQVTMMFWYRQQPGQSLTLIATANQGSEATYESGFVIDKFPISRPNLTFSTLTVSNMSPEDSSIYLCSVDTTGFREKLFFGSGTQLSVL.